Below, one TCR beta chain is given with its context. These data come from a study of CXCR3-negative and CXCR3-positive naive CD8 T cells. CDR3 length: 17 amino acids. CDR1 and CDR2 (germline): LNHDA, SQIVND (reference sequence). Preparation of TRB cDNA libraries relied on 5' RACE carrying UMI labels. After re-calling the 5' RACE reads, TCRdb lists one entry per CDR3 protein, DNA absent. This table lists around 81,000 distinct CDR3 sequences. With around 290,000 cells each, the CD8+ T cell subsets were individually sorted in triplicate. Sequencing was performed on naive CXCR3- CD8+ T cells from blood. Subset reported: CD45RO-CCR7+CD27+CD95- naive CD8+ T cells lacking CXCR3 (TNR3-). The clonotype comes from a human donor in good health. Some clones in this sample may be carry-over from other donors' samples. The chain links TRBV19 to TRBJ2-1; TCRdb names TRBD2, which stays unverified in the absence of DNA. CDR3 amino acids: CASSTGTSGGAYNEQFF.